This T cell receptor beta chain is drawn from a study of response to subunit inactivated influenza vaccine. MiXCR was run by TCRdb on the RT-PCR reads, yielding one entry per CDR3 protein. The sample consists of 500,000 to 550,000 distinct CDR3 sequences, around 21% of them appearing once. The junction had 3 bases not matched to a gene; V was cut back by 0 bases and J by 9 bases. The CDR3 totals 15 residues. Germline V gene data show CDR1 as SGHVS and CDR2 as FNYEAQ. A further study also used this sample, focusing on T cells expressing NK-cell markers. In that study: It was by 5'RACE template switching with UMIs that TCR beta cDNA was made. The study found dominant NKG2C+ clonotypes at about 1.0-7.0% of CD8+ T cells in roughly six donors. Leadership of the CD3+CD56-NKG2C+ fraction also belonged to these clonotypes in a handful of donors.

The V call is TRBV7-6, the J call TRBJ2-1; 12 nucleotides agree with TRBD1. Specimen: CD4+ T cells sorted from PBMCs, collected 11 to 12 days after vaccination. This TCR was recovered from a man aged 45 to 65 who received an inactivated influenza vaccine. The CDR3 reads CASSLAGQGAGEQFF. CDR3 DNA sequence: TGTGCCAGCAGCTTAGCGGGACAGGGGGCGGGTGAGCAGTTCTTC.